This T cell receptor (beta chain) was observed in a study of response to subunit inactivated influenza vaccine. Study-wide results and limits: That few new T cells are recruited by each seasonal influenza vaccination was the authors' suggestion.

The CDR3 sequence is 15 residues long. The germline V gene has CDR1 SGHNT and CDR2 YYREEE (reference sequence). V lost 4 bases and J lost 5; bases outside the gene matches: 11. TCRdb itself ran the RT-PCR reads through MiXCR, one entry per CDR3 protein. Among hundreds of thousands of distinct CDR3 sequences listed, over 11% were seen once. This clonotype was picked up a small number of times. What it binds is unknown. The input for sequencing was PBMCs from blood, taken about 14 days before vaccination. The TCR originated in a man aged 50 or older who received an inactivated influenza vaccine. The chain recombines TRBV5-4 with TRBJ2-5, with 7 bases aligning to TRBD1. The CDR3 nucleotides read TGTGCCAGCAGCAACGACAGGGTTGTGGGGGAGACCCAGTACTTC. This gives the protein CASSNDRVVGETQYF.